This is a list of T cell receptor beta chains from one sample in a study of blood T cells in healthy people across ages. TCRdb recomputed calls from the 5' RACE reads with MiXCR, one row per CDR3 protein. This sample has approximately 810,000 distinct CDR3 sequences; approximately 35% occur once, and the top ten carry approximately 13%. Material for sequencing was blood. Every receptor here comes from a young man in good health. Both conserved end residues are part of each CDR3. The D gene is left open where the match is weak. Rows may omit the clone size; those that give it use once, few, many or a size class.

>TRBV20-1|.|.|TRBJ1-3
CSAARTVTGNTIYF
TGCAGTGCTGCACGGACAGTCACTGGAAACACCATATATTTT
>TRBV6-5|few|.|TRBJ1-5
CASSLEYNQPQHF
TGTGCCAGCAGTTTAGAATACAATCAGCCCCAGCATTTT
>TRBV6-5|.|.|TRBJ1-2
CASSYWAMSGYTF
TGTGCCAGCAGTTATTGGGCAATGAGTGGCTACACCTTC
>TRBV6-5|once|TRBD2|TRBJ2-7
CASSPGLAYERYF
TGTGCCAGCAGTCCGGGACTAGCCTACGAGCGGTACTTC
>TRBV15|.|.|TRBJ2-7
CATSSNVYEQYF
TGTGCCACCAGCAGCAACGTCTACGAGCAGTACTTC
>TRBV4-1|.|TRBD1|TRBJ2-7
CASSRGQAAYNEQYF
TGCGCCAGCAGCCGCGGACAGGCAGCCTACAATGAGCAGTACTTC
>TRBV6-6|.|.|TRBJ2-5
CASSSLDEKKTQYF
TGTGCCAGCAGTAGCTTGGACGAGAAGAAGACCCAGTACTTC
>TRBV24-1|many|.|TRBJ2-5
CATSDPVGETQYF
TGTGCCACCAGTGATCCTGTCGGAGAGACCCAGTACTTC
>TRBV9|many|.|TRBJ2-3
CASSEDGGVYDTQYF
TGTGCCAGCAGCGAAGACGGGGGAGTTTACGATACGCAGTATTTT
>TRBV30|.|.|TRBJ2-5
CAWTPGSQQETQYF
TGTGCCTGGACGCCGGGGTCGCAGCAAGAGACCCAGTACTTC
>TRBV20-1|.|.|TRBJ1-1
CSARPPQQGNTEAFF
TGCAGTGCTAGACCTCCCCAACAGGGAAACACTGAAGCTTTCTTT
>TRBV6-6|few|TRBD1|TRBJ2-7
CASSSGTGEPYEQYF
TGTGCCAGCAGCTCCGGGACAGGGGAACCCTACGAGCAGTACTTC
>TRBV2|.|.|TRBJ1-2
CASTQAGGYTF
TGTGCCAGCACACAAGCTGGGGGCTACACCTTC
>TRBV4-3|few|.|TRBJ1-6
CASSQTVGGSSDNSPLHF
TGCGCCAGCAGCCAGACTGTGGGGGGGAGCTCGGATAATTCACCCCTCCACTTT
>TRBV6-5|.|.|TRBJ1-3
CASSYSTGSSGNTIYF
TGTGCCAGCAGTTACTCTACGGGGAGCTCTGGAAACACCATATATTTT
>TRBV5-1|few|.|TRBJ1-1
CASSSQGKDTEAFF
TGCGCCAGCAGCTCACAGGGTAAGGACACTGAAGCTTTCTTT
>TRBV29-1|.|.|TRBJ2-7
CSVLLSDASYEQYF
TGCAGCGTTCTGTTGAGCGATGCCTCCTACGAGCAGTACTTC
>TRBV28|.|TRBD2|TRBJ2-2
CASSFKLAMNTGELFF
TGTGCCAGCAGTTTCAAACTAGCGATGAACACCGGGGAGCTGTTTTTT
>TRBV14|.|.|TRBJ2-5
CATGAVGEQYF
TGTGCCACTGGGGCAGTTGGTGAGCAGTACTTC
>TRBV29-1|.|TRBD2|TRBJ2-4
CSVEGGPPSGRYGIQYF
TGCAGCGTTGAAGGTGGTCCGCCTAGCGGGAGATATGGCATTCAGTACTTC
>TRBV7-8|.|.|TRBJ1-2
CASSLGLRGGYTF
TGTGCCAGCAGCTTAGGGTTGCGAGGAGGCTACACCTTC
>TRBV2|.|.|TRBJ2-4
CASRPTFLKNIQYF
TGTGCCAGCAGGCCCACGTTTTTGAAAAACATTCAGTACTTC
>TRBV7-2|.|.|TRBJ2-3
CANSLRRGDVDTQYF
TGTGCCAACAGCTTAAGGCGGGGAGACGTGGATACGCAGTATTTT
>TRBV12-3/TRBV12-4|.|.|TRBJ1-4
CASSLEGNEKLFF
TGTGCCAGCAGTTTGGAAGGGAATGAAAAACTGTTTTTT
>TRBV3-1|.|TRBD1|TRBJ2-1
CASSQAAGPGGNEQFF
TGTGCCAGCAGCCAAGCTGCAGGCCCAGGGGGCAATGAGCAGTTCTTC
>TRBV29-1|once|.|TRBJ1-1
CSATGTPKAFF
TGCAGCGCAACCGGGACACCTAAAGCTTTCTTT
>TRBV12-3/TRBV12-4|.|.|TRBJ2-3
CASSQTGTGFTDTQYF
TGTGCCAGCAGTCAGACTGGGACGGGGTTCACAGATACGCAGTATTTT
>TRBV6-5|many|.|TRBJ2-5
CASSYAGGQETQYF
TGTGCCAGCAGTTACGCCGGCGGACAAGAGACCCAGTACTTC
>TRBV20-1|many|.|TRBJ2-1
CSARSAGAAKGNEQFF
TGCAGTGCTAGATCTGCGGGGGCGGCCAAGGGTAATGAGCAGTTCTTC
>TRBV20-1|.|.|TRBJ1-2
CSARGTRRNYGYTF
TGCAGTGCTAGAGGGACAAGACGGAACTATGGCTACACCTTC
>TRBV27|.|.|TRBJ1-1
CASSLSRPSEAFF
TGTGCCAGCAGTTTATCCCGGCCCAGTGAAGCTTTCTTT
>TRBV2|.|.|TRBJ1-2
CASTTGPGKVSSYTF
TGTGCCAGCACTACGGGACCGGGGAAAGTAAGCAGCTACACCTTC
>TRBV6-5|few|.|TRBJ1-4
CASSYTGSNEKLFF
TGTGCCAGCAGCTACACGGGGAGTAACGAAAAACTGTTTTTT
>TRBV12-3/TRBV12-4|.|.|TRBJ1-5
CASSQTWDQPQHF
TGTGCCAGCAGCCAGACTTGGGATCAGCCCCAGCATTTT
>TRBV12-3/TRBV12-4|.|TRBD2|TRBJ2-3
CASNEGAGGTDTQYF
TGTGCCAGCAATGAAGGAGCGGGGGGCACAGATACGCAGTATTTT
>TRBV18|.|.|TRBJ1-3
CASSPQDSGNTIYF
TGTGCCAGCTCACCACAGGACTCTGGAAACACCATATATTTT
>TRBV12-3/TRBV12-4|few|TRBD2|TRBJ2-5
CASSSRLAGKETQYF
TGTGCCAGCAGTTCCCGACTAGCGGGGAAAGAGACCCAGTACTTC
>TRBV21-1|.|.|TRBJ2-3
CASSTHRGPEDQPQYF
TGTGCCAGCAGCACCCACAGGGGCCCCGAAGATCAGCCCCAGTATTTT
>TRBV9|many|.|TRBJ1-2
CASSVVTFYGYTF
TGTGCCAGCAGCGTAGTAACCTTTTATGGCTACACCTTC
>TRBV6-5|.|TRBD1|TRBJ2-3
CASSYSPGQGASDTQYF
TGTGCCAGCAGTTACTCGCCGGGACAGGGGGCCTCAGATACGCAGTATTTT
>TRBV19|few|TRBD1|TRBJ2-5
CASSKQGLLTRNEQYF
TGTGCCAGTAGTAAACAGGGGCTTTTAACCCGGAATGAGCAGTACTTC
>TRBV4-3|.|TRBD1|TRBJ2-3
CASSQAGTGGADTQYF
TGCGCCAGCAGCCAAGCCGGGACAGGGGGCGCAGATACGCAGTATTTT
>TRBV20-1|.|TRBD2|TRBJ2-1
CSAPQRWTSGSNEQFF
TGCAGTGCTCCCCAACGCTGGACTAGCGGGAGTAATGAGCAGTTCTTC
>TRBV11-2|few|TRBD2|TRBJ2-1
CASAPSSGNNEQFF
TGTGCCAGCGCCCCGTCTAGCGGTAACAATGAGCAGTTCTTC
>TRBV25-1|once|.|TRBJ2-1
CASSRRSGGERETQFF
TGTGCCAGCAGTCGAAGGTCAGGGGGGGAACGGGAGACCCAGTTCTTC
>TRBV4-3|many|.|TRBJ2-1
CASSQYREVNEQFF
TGCGCCAGCAGCCAATATAGAGAGGTCAATGAGCAGTTCTTC
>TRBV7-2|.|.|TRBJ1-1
CASSLALGGAVNTEAFF
TGTGCCAGCAGCTTAGCGCTCGGGGGCGCGGTGAACACTGAAGCTTTCTTT
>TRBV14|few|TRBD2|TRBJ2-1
CASTLAGGRQFF
TGTGCCAGCACCTTAGCGGGGGGCAGGCAGTTCTTC
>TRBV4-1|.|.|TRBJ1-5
CASSQGWAARSNQPQHF
TGCGCCAGCAGCCAAGGATGGGCGGCGCGGAGCAATCAGCCCCAGCATTTT
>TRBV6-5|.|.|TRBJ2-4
CASSRDYVAKNIQYF
TGTGCCAGCAGTCGTGATTACGTAGCCAAAAACATTCAGTACTTC
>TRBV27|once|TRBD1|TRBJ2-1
CATWDRGPNEQFF
TGTGCCACCTGGGACAGGGGACCCAATGAGCAGTTCTTC
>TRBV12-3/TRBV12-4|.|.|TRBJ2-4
CASSAENWGTYPGYF
TGTGCCAGCAGTGCAGAGAATTGGGGGACCTATCCTGGGTACTTC
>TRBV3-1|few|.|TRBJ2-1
CASSQAREGEQFF
TGTGCCAGCAGCCAAGCCCGCGAAGGCGAGCAGTTCTTC
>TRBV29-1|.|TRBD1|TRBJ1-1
CSVRTGREAFF
TGCAGCGTTAGGACAGGTCGTGAAGCTTTCTTT
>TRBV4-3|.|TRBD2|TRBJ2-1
CASSRFLAGGSDEQFF
TGCGCCAGCAGCCGCTTTTTAGCGGGGGGGTCGGATGAGCAGTTCTTC
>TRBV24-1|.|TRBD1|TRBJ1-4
CATSGGQDNEKLFF
TGTGCCACCAGTGGGGGACAGGACAATGAAAAACTGTTTTTT
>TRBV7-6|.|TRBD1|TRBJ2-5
CASSPPDRVNEQHF
TGTGCCAGCAGCCCGCCGGACAGGGTTAATGAGCAGCACTTC
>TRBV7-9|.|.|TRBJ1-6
CASSAPINSPLHF
TGTGCCAGCAGCGCCCCGATCAATTCACCCCTCCACTTT